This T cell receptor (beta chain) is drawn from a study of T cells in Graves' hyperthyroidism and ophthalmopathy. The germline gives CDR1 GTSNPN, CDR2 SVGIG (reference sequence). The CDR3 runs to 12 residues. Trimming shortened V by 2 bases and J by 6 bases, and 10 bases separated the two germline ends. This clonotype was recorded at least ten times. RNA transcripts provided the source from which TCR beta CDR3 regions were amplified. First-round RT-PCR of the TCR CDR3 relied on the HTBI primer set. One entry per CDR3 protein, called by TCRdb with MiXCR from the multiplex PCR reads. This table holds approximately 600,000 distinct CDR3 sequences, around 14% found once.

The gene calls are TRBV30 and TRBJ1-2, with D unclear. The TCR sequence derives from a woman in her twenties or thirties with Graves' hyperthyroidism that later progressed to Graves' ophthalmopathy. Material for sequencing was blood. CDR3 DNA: TGTGCCTGGAGTCTGAACGTGAATGGCTACACCTTC. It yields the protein CAWSLNVNGYTF.